This T cell receptor beta chain was sequenced during a study of molecular identifiers for immune sequencing clone quantification. Germline V lookup: CDR1 MNHEY, CDR2 SVGAGI. This CDR3 is built from 15 residues. Trimming removed 10 bases from V and 4 bases from J, with 17 bases in between. Using its own MiXCR run on the PCR reads, TCRdb lists one record per CDR3 protein. The table records over 600,000 distinct CDR3 sequences, 15% to 20% of them present only once. This clonotype was seen repeatedly, ten times or more. This clonotype was sampled from a human donor in good health. Some libraries in this study had Jurkat cell RNA spiked in. This chain links TRBV6-5 with TRBJ2-6; a weak D match, TRBD1 (5 bases). Material: naive CD8+ T cells from blood, with Jurkat cell RNA spiked in. Subset in this sample: FACS-sorted CD8+CD4-CCR7+CD45RA+ naive T cells. Here the CDR3 reads CATGLRQIGANVLTF. The CDR3 region has the DNA TGTGCCACCGGATTAAGACAGATCGGGGCCAACGTCCTGACTTTC.